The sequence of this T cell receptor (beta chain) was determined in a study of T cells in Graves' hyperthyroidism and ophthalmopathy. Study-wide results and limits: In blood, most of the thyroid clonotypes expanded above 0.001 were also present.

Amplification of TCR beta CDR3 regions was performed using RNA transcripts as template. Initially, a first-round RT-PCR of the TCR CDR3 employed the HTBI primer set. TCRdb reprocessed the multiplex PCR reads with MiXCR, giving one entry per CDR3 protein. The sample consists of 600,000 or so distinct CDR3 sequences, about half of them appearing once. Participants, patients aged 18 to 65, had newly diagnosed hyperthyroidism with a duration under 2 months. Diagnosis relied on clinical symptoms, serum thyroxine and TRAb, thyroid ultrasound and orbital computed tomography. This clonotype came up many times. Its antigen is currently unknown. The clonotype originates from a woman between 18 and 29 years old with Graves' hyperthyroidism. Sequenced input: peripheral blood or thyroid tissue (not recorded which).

The DNA of the CDR3 is TGTGCCAGCACCCGCGAGAGACTTGAAGCTTTCTTT. It codes for CASTRERLEAFF. The genes are TRBV2 and TRBJ1-1; D not resolved. V gave up 7 bases and J gave up 7 bases, with 13 bases separating them. Germline V gives CDR1 SNHLY, CDR2 FYNNEI. The CDR3 loop spans 12 amino acids.